This T cell receptor beta chain was profiled in a study of TIL therapy for anti-PD-1-resistant metastatic lung cancer. This sample's time point: pre-treatment sample, taken before nivolumab and TIL therapy. Most excised metastases sampled were pleural nodules or supraclavicular lymph nodes. Sequencing used immunoSEQ v3. The table came from immunoSEQ multiplex PCR; TCRdb's copy has only in-frame clones and leaves some out. This sample carries about 95,000 clones, 55% to 75% of them seen once, and the ten largest clones take 9.5% to 13%. Concerning this clone: The antigen is unknown.

Study conclusions and caveats: TIL cultures after expansion showed higher clonality and lower diversity than baseline tumor (median about 6% vs 30%).

The sequenced sample was tumor tissue, obtained at baseline. This TCR was recovered from a person aged 25-79 years with non-small cell lung cancer.

The CDR3 DNA reads TGTGCCAGCAGCGTAGCTCCGACAGGGGGGAAGTCTGAAGCTTTCTTT. It encodes CASSVAPTGGKSEAFF. This sequence joins TRBV9 and TRBJ1-1, with 9 nucleotides matching TRBD1. The CDR3 spans 16 residues. V gave up 0 bases and J gave up 6 bases; unmatched junction bases: 9. Germline V lookup: CDR1 SGDLS, CDR2 YYNGEE.